The sequence of this TCR beta chain was determined in a study of identical twins. Whole-study results and caveats: While abundant cord blood beta clonotypes carried fewer insertions, memory repertoires showed no such pattern.

The donor group consisted entirely of healthy Caucasians. TCRdb reanalysed the 5' RACE reads using MiXCR and keeps one entry per CDR3 protein. The sample lists roughly 200,000 distinct CDR3 sequences, roughly 15% occurring once. Germline V gene sequence: CDR1 WSHSY, CDR2 SAAADI. V was shortened by 1 base and J by 5 bases, with 6 bases between the two germline ends. This CDR3 region has 13 residues. For this clonotype: Its target is unknown.

The sample was also reused in another study, on T cells expressing NK-cell markers. In that study: Each of over 5 donors carried dominant NKG2C+ clonotypes accounting for about 1.0-8% of CD8+ T cells.

Input material: CD8+ T cells sorted from blood. This TCR was sampled from a woman aged 18 to 35 in good health. The chain recombines TRBV10-2 with TRBJ2-1; D is unclear. CDR3 protein: CASSEWRNNEQFF. CDR3 nucleotides: TGCGCCAGCAGTGAGTGGCGGAACAATGAGCAGTTCTTC.